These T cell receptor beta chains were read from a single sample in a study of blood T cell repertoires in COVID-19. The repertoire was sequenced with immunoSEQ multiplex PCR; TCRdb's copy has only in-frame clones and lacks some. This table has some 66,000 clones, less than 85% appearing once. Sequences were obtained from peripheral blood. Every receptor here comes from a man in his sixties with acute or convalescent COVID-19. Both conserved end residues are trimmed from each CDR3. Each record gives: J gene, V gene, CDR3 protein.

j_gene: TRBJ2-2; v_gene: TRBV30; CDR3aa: AWSIAPGGTGELF
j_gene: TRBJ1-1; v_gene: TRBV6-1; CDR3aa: ASSFTGANTEAF
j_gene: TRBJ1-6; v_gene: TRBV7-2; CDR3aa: ASSLDRGSSPLH
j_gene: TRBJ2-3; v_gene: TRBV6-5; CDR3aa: ASSSTSGGPVGTQY
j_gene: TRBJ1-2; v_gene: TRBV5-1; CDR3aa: ASSYGTDGYT
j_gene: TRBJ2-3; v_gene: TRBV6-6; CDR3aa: ASSYVAGSTDTQY
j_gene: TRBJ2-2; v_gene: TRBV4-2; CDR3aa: ASSQTGTGAGELF
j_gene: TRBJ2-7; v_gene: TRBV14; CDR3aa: ASSQGSLPTYEQY
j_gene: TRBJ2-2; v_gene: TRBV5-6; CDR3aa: ASREVGTSNTGELF
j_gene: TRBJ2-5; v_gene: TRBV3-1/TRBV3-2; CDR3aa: ASSRAQGHRGETQY
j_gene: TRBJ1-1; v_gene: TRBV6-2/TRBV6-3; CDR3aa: ASSPPGTGGFGAF
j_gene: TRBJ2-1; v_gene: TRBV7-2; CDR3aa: ASSWTSGGLYNEQF
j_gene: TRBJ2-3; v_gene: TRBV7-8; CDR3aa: ASSLGQGLNTQY
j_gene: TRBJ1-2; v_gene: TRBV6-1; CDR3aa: ASSETGTGGGYT
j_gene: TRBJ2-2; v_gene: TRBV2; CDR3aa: ASRRTGENTGELF
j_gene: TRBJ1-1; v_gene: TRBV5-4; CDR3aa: ASSIFDRLSLGAF
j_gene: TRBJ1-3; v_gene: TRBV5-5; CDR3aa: ASSLSPGGSSSGNTIY
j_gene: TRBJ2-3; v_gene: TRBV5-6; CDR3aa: ASSPSVEPPPTDTQY
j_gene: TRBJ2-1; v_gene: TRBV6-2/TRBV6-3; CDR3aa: ASSPSLDRGNEQF
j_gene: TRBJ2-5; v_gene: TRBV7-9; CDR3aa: ASSIGLAEETQY
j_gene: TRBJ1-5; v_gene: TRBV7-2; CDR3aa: ASSLDISNQPQH
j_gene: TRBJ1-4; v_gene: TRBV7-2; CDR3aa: ASSLGGGTANEKLF
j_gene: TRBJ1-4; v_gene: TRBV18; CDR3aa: ASSPLLGAQEKLF
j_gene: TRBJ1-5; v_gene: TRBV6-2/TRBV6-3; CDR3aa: ASSYSRGGNSNQPQH
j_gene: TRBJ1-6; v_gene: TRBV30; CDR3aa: AYRTGRNSPLH
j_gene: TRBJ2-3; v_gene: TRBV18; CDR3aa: ASSRGQIETDTQY
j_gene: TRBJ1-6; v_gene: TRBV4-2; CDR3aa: ASRGQGGSPLH
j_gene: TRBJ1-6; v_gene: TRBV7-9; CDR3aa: ASSSSGGGYNSPLH
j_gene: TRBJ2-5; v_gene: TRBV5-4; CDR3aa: ASSTATGNEETQY
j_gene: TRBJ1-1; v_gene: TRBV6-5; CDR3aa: ASRTQTGNTEAF
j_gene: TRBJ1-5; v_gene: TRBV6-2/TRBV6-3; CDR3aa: ASSYPDPGPTGPNQPQH
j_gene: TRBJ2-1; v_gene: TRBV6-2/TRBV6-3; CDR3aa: ASSLDWSSYNEQF
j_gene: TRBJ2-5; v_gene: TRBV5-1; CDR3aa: ASSLGQGKVLETQY
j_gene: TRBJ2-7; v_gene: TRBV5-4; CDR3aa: ASSLVPPGHRTYEQY
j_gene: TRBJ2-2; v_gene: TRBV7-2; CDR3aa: AITPAQTTGELF
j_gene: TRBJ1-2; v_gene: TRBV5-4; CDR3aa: ASSSNDRANYGYT
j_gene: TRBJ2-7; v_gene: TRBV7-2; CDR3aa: ASSLQGVTYEQY
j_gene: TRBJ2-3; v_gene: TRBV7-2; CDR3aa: ASSLDPGGWNTQY
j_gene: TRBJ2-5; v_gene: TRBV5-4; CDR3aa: ASSYGGGRETQY
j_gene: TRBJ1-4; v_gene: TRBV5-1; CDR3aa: ASSLAATNEKLF
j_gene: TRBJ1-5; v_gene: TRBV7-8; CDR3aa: ASSLSSGPLNQPQH
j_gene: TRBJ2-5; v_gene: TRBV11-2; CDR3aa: ASSLGERRGETQY
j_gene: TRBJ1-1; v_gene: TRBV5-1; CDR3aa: ASSLATGARRNTEAF
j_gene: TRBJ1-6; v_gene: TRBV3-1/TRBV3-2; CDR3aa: ASRHDSGTSPLH
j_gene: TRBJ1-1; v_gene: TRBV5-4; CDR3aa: ASSPEIMTANTEAF
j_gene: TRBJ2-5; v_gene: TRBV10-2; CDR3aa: ASSEGEAQY
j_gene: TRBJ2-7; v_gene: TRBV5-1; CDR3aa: ASSTGQHPYEQY
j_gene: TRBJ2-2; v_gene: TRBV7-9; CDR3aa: ASSSRKEVGELF
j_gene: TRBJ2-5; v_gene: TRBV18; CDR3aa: ASSPRGQETQY
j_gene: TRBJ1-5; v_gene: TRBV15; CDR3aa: ATSRGANQPQH
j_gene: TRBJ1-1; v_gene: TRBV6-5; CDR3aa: ASRAGGMVTEAF
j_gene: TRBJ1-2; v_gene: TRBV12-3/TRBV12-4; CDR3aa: ASSLQGNYGYT
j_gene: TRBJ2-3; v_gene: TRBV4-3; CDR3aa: ASSPTGVNTDTQY
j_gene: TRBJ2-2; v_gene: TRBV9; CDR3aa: ASSVAMDTGELF
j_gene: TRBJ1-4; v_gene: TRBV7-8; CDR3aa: ASSFHRGANEKLF